Sequencing of this T cell receptor (beta chain) was carried out in a study of regulatory T cells in long-lasting Graves disease. HTBI primers from iRepertoire and Arm-PCR of CDR3 regions yielded the TCR beta libraries. TCRdb itself ran the multiplex PCR reads through MiXCR, one entry per CDR3 protein. The sample shows approximately 400,000 distinct CDR3 sequences, about 10% of them seen only once. The length of the CDR3 is 16 residues. With 0 bases removed from V and 5 bases from J, the gap between germline ends came to 14 bases. The germline V gene has CDR1 DFQATT and CDR2 SNEGSKA (reference sequence). The time point here: newly diagnosed GD, antithyroid drugs for less than 3 months. Scientists built the TCR library using RNA that was extracted from PBMCs. This clonotype was recorded many times. These same data were also listed under a study on T cells in Graves' hyperthyroidism and ophthalmopathy.

This sequence originates from a woman younger than 30 with Graves disease. This chain links TRBV20-1 with TRBJ1-6; TRBD1 might be the D (5 bases). This material consisted of peripheral blood mononuclear cells (PBMCs), taken at new diagnosis, from a patient treated with antithyroid drugs. CDR3 nucleotides: TGCAGTGCTAGAGATTCGGTCGGGGGGAATAATTCACCCCTCCACTTT. This gives the protein CSARDSVGGNNSPLHF.